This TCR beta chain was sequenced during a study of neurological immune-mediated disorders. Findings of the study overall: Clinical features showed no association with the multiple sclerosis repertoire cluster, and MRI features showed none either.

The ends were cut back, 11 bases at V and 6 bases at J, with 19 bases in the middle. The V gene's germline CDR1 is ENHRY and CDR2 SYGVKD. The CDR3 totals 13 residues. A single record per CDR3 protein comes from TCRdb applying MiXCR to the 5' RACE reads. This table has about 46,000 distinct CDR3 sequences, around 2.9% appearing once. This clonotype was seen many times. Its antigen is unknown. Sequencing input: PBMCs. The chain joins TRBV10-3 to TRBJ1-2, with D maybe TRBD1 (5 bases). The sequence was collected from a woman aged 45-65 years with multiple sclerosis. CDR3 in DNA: TGTGCCTCGGCTGGGGGGGTTTCTGATGGCTACACCTTC. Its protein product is CASAGGVSDGYTF.